These T cell receptor beta chains were read from a single sample in a study of blood T cells in healthy people across ages. MiXCR, applied by TCRdb to the 5' RACE reads, yields one record per CDR3 protein. The table has 760,000 or so distinct CDR3 sequences, just under 25% seen once; the top ten hold under 9.5%. These same data were also listed under a study on T cells of mothers and their children.

The sequencing input was blood. Receptors originate from a boy under 18 in good health. CDR3s include the opening cysteine and the closing phenylalanine or tryptophan. The order of the fields is J gene, V gene, clone size, D gene, CDR3 protein, CDR3 DNA. A D gene is named only where the DNA matches it firmly. Clone sizes are given selectively: once, few, many, or a class where the clone is expanded.

TRBJ2-5 | TRBV4-2 | - | - | CASSQDQFGDQETQYF | TGTGCCAGCAGCCAAGATCAATTTGGGGATCAAGAGACCCAGTACTTC
TRBJ2-1 | TRBV29-1 | few | - | CSVADIQNEQFF | TGCAGCGTTGCAGACATCCAGAATGAGCAGTTCTTC
TRBJ2-7 | TRBV3-1 | few | TRBD2 | CASSQGLAGFHEQYF | TGTGCCAGCAGCCAAGGACTAGCGGGTTTTCACGAGCAGTACTTC
TRBJ1-5 | TRBV2 | - | TRBD1 | CASSAGTGAYYSNQPQHF | TGTGCCAGCAGTGCCGGGACAGGGGCTTATTATAGCAATCAGCCCCAGCATTTT
TRBJ2-7 | TRBV7-9 | few | - | CASSLVPVGEQYF | TGTGCCAGCAGCTTAGTCCCGGTTGGCGAGCAGTACTTC
TRBJ2-1 | TRBV7-2 | - | TRBD2 | CASSPPGTNYNEQFF | TGTGCCAGCAGCCCGCCCGGGACTAACTACAATGAGCAGTTCTTC
TRBJ2-5 | TRBV6-5 | - | TRBD2 | CASSSTGLAGAGETQYF | TGTGCCAGCAGTTCGACGGGACTAGCGGGGGCGGGGGAGACCCAGTACTTC
TRBJ2-7 | TRBV29-1 | - | TRBD2 | CSGRLAGVGSEQYF | TGCAGCGGGAGACTAGCGGGAGTAGGATCCGAGCAGTACTTC
TRBJ2-1 | TRBV4-1 | - | TRBD2 | CASTRRLAGDNEQFF | TGCGCCAGCACCAGGAGGCTAGCGGGAGATAATGAGCAGTTCTTC
TRBJ2-1 | TRBV5-5 | few | TRBD1 | CASSLGRRGQLNEQFF | TGTGCCAGCAGCTTGGGGCGCAGGGGGCAATTGAATGAGCAGTTCTTC
TRBJ1-1 | TRBV12-5 | - | - | CASGTPNREDTEAFF | TGTGCTAGTGGCACTCCAAACAGGGAGGACACTGAAGCTTTCTTT
TRBJ2-7 | TRBV10-1 | few | - | CASSETGEGSYEQYF | TGCGCCAGCAGTGAAACAGGGGAGGGCTCCTACGAGCAGTACTTC
TRBJ1-6 | TRBV5-1 | - | - | CASSAGVYNSPLHF | TGCGCCAGCAGCGCAGGGGTCTATAATTCACCCCTCCACTTT
TRBJ1-2 | TRBV7-9 | few | - | CASSLEGFFYGYTF | TGTGCCAGCAGCTTAGAGGGGTTCTTCTATGGCTACACCTTC
TRBJ2-7 | TRBV20-1 | - | - | CSGGLGTSYEQYF | TGCAGTGGAGGCCTGGGGACCTCCTACGAGCAGTACTTC
TRBJ2-1 | TRBV7-3 | - | TRBD2 | CASNFPAGNEQFF | TGTGCCAGCAACTTCCCAGCGGGAAATGAGCAGTTCTTC
TRBJ1-2 | TRBV6-2/TRBV6-3 | few | - | CASMTAGPYGYTF | TGTGCCAGCATGACAGCCGGACCTTATGGCTACACCTTC
TRBJ2-1 | TRBV15 | - | - | CATRREGARGNEQFF | TGTGCCACCAGACGGGAAGGGGCGCGAGGGAATGAGCAGTTCTTC
TRBJ2-7 | TRBV4-1 | - | TRBD1 | CASSQEMGTGSGTYEQYF | TGCGCCAGCAGCCAAGAGATGGGGACAGGGTCAGGCACCTACGAGCAGTACTTC
TRBJ2-7 | TRBV7-2 | many | TRBD1 | CASTSNRGAYEQYF | TGTGCCAGCACCTCCAACAGGGGGGCCTACGAGCAGTACTTC
TRBJ2-7 | TRBV5-6 | few | - | CASSLGHPSEQYF | TGTGCCAGCAGCTTGGGCCACCCCTCAGAGCAGTACTTC
TRBJ1-2 | TRBV7-9 | - | TRBD1 | CASSLFGTGEDGYTF | TGTGCCAGCAGCTTATTTGGGACAGGGGAAGATGGCTACACCTTC
TRBJ1-1 | TRBV2 | few | TRBD1 | CASTGTGGRGTEAFF | TGTGCCAGCACCGGGACAGGGGGTCGAGGGACTGAAGCTTTCTTT
TRBJ1-1 | TRBV7-9 | - | - | CASSLVTTTEAFF | TGTGCCAGCAGCTTAGTTACCACCACTGAAGCTTTCTTT
TRBJ2-5 | TRBV6-1 | - | - | CASFPATQETQYF | TGTGCCAGCTTCCCGGCAACCCAAGAGACCCAGTACTTC
TRBJ2-1 | TRBV6-6 | - | TRBD1 | CASEDRGHYNEQFF | TGTGCCAGCGAAGACAGGGGCCATTACAATGAGCAGTTCTTC
TRBJ2-5 | TRBV3-1 | - | - | CASSQVLPGETQYF | TGTGCCAGCAGCCAAGTGTTACCAGGGGAGACCCAGTACTTC
TRBJ2-7 | TRBV24-1 | few | - | CATSDSASYEQYF | TGTGCCACCAGTGATTCTGCTAGCTACGAGCAGTACTTC
TRBJ1-5 | TRBV24-1 | - | TRBD1 | CATSDPTGGDQPQHF | TGTGCCACCAGTGATCCGACAGGGGGCGATCAGCCCCAGCATTTT
TRBJ2-5 | TRBV12-3/TRBV12-4 | - | TRBD1 | CASSTGQGAETQYF | TGTGCCAGCAGCACGGGACAGGGGGCAGAGACCCAGTACTTC
TRBJ2-7 | TRBV27 | - | - | CATRGWVSYEQYF | TGTGCCACCCGAGGGTGGGTCTCCTACGAGCAGTACTTC
TRBJ2-1 | TRBV12-3/TRBV12-4 | few | - | CASSPSWGPYNEQFF | TGTGCCAGCAGCCCCTCGTGGGGGCCCTACAATGAGCAGTTCTTC
TRBJ2-5 | TRBV7-8 | few | - | CASSLSIQYQETQYF | TGTGCCAGCAGCTTGTCCATACAGTACCAAGAGACCCAGTACTTC
TRBJ2-5 | TRBV7-3 | few | TRBD2 | CASSPGGPMETQYF | TGTGCCAGCAGCCCGGGGGGGCCGATGGAGACCCAGTACTTC
TRBJ2-7 | TRBV29-1 | - | TRBD1 | CSGVGQAGEQYF | TGCAGCGGCGTGGGACAGGCGGGCGAGCAGTACTTC
TRBJ1-1 | TRBV5-1 | - | - | CASSSYRGDTEAFF | TGTGCCAGCAGTTCCTACCGTGGCGACACTGAAGCTTTCTTT
TRBJ1-1 | TRBV19 | - | - | CASGETTNTEAFF | TGTGCCAGCGGGGAGACGACGAACACTGAAGCTTTCTTT
TRBJ2-7 | TRBV4-1 | - | TRBD1 | CASSQGQGPAVGEQYF | TGCGCCAGCAGCCAAGGACAGGGGCCAGCAGTGGGCGAGCAGTACTTC
TRBJ2-5 | TRBV29-1 | - | TRBD1 | CSVFNRGSLTQYF | TGCAGCGTTTTTAACAGGGGGTCTTTGACCCAGTACTTC
TRBJ2-2 | TRBV20-1 | few | TRBD1 | CSAGTENTGELFF | TGCAGTGCTGGGACAGAGAACACCGGGGAGCTGTTTTTT
TRBJ2-2 | TRBV2 | few | TRBD2 | CASRKTSGSGGTGELFF | TGTGCCAGCAGGAAGACTAGCGGGAGTGGGGGGACCGGGGAGCTGTTTTTT
TRBJ1-2 | TRBV10-3 | few | - | CADDRSNYGYTF | TGTGCCGATGACAGGTCCAACTATGGCTACACCTTC
TRBJ1-1 | TRBV19 | few | TRBD1 | CASSIAGDRVAAFF | TGTGCCAGTAGTATAGCTGGGGACAGGGTTGCAGCTTTCTTT
TRBJ2-1 | TRBV29-1 | - | TRBD2 | CSVTSGRVRFF | TGCAGCGTGACTAGCGGGAGGGTGCGGTTCTTC
TRBJ1-2 | TRBV14 | few | - | CASSQRSGIHLWGYTF | TGTGCCAGCAGCCAACGGTCAGGGATCCATTTATGGGGCTACACCTTC
TRBJ1-1 | TRBV5-1 | - | - | CASSLDLAALNTEAFF | TGCGCCAGCAGCCTGGATTTGGCGGCCCTGAACACTGAAGCTTTCTTT
TRBJ1-1 | TRBV20-1 | - | - | CSAEQGTAFF | TGCAGTGCCGAGCAGGGTACAGCTTTCTTT
TRBJ2-3 | TRBV9 | few | TRBD2 | CASSVASGGTDTQYF | TGTGCCAGCAGCGTAGCTAGCGGGGGCACAGATACGCAGTATTTT
TRBJ2-3 | TRBV14 | - | - | CASSSLAERTDTQYF | TGTGCCAGCAGCTCCTTAGCGGAGCGCACAGATACGCAGTATTTT
TRBJ2-1 | TRBV12-3/TRBV12-4 | - | - | CASSLQWNEQFF | TGTGCCAGCAGCCTCCAGTGGAATGAGCAGTTCTTC
TRBJ2-6 | TRBV7-2 | - | - | CASSLAGVGSGANVLTF | TGTGCCAGCAGCTTAGCAGGGGTCGGGTCTGGGGCCAACGTCCTGACTTTC
TRBJ2-5 | TRBV7-7 | few | TRBD2 | CASSAGSGGLETQYF | TGTGCTAGCAGCGCCGGTTCGGGGGGGCTTGAGACCCAGTACTTC
TRBJ1-2 | TRBV5-5 | - | - | CASSLLRTVYGYTF | TGTGCCAGCAGCTTGCTTAGAACGGTGTATGGCTACACCTTC
TRBJ1-5 | TRBV18 | - | TRBD1 | CASSPSGGENHPQHF | TGTGCCAGCTCACCATCAGGGGGGGAAAATCACCCCCAGCATTTT
TRBJ2-2 | TRBV6-5 | few | - | CASSPRSGELFF | TGTGCCAGCAGTCCGAGGTCCGGGGAGCTGTTTTTT
TRBJ2-1 | TRBV19 | few | TRBD2 | CASSIGLASNEQFF | TGTGCCAGTAGTATAGGACTAGCTTCCAATGAGCAGTTCTTC
TRBJ1-6 | TRBV11-2 | few | - | CASSSPRSPVSPLHF | TGTGCCAGCAGCTCGCCCCGTTCTCCTGTTTCACCCCTCCACTTT
TRBJ1-5 | TRBV6-5 | - | - | CASSYLQGSNQPQHF | TGTGCCAGCAGTTACCTTCAGGGGAGCAATCAGCCCCAGCATTTT
TRBJ2-4 | TRBV6-2/TRBV6-3 | few | TRBD2 | CASREAGGDIQYF | TGTGCCAGCAGAGAAGCGGGGGGGGACATTCAGTACTTC